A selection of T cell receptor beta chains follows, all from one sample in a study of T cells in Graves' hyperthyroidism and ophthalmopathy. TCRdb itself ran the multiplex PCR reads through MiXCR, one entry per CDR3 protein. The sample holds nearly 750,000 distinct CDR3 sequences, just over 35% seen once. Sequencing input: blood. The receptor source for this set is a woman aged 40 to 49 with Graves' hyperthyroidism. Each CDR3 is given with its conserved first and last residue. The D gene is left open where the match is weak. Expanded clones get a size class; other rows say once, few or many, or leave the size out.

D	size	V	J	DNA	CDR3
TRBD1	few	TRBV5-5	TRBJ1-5	TGTGCCAGCAGTTCCACCTTCCAAGCCGGGACAGGGGGCAATCAGCCCCAGCATTTT	CASSSTFQAGTGGNQPQHF
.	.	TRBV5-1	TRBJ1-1	TGCGCCAGCAGCTCGGACCCAGGAGTTAGACCCTTGAACACTGAAGCTTTCTTT	CASSSDPGVRPLNTEAFF
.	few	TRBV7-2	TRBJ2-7	TGTGCCAGCAGCCTTAACCAAGGGTCCGAGCAGTACTTC	CASSLNQGSEQYF
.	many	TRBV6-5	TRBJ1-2	TGTGCCAGCAGCCACGGAGCAGGGTCTAGGTCTGGCTACACCTTC	CASSHGAGSRSGYTF
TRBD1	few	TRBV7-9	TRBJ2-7	TGTGCCAGCAGCGCTCGGACAGGGGGCTTGGAGAGGGAGCAGTACTTC	CASSARTGGLEREQYF
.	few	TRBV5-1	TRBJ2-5	TGCGCCAGCAGGCTAGGGGGGCGCGAAGAGACCCAGTACTTC	CASRLGGREETQYF
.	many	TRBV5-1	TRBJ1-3	TGCGCCAGCAGCTCGTTAAACAGTATCTCCGGAAACACCATATATTTT	CASSSLNSISGNTIYF
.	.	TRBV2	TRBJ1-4	TGTGCCGGCGTAACTAATGAAAAACTGTTTTTT	CAGVTNEKLFF
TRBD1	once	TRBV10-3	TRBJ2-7	TGTGCCACGACCGGGACAGCAGGCTACGAGCAGTACTTC	CATTGTAGYEQYF
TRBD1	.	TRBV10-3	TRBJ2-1	TGTGCCATCACCTCGGACAGGGGGTTCAACAATGAGCAGTTCTTC	CAITSDRGFNNEQFF
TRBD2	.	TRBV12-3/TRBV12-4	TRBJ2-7	TGTGCCAGCAGACTAGCGGGAGGGTACGAGCAGTACTTC	CASRLAGGYEQYF
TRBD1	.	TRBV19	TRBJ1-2	TGTGCCAGTAGTTTAGGACAGGGGTTATACTATGGCTACACCTTC	CASSLGQGLYYGYTF
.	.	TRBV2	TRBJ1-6	TGTGCCACACAATTCGGATCAGGTTTTAATTCACCCCTCCACTTT	CATQFGSGFNSPLHF
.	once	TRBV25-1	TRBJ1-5	TGTGCCAGCAGTGCTATGGGGGTGCAACAGCCCCAGCATTTT	CASSAMGVQQPQHF
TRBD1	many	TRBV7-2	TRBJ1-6	TGTGCCAGCAGCTTAGTGGCAGGGGGGAATTCACCCCTCCACTTT	CASSLVAGGNSPLHF
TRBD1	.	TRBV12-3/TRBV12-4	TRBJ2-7	TGTGCCAGCAGTTTCGAGACAGGGGGCTGGGACGAGCAGTACTTC	CASSFETGGWDEQYF
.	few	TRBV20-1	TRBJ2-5	TGCAGTGCTAAGGGCGGGGAGACCCAGTACTTC	CSAKGGETQYF
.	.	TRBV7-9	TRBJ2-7	TGTGCCAGCAGCTTAGTGCCGGGCTACGAGCAGTACTTC	CASSLVPGYEQYF
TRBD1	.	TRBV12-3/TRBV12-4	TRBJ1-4	TGTGCCAGCAGCCTTGGGCAGGGGGCTGCAACTAATGAAAAACTGTTTTTT	CASSLGQGAATNEKLFF
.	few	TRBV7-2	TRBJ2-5	TGTGCCAGCAGCCAATCGGCCCCACGGACCCAGTACTTC	CASSQSAPRTQYF
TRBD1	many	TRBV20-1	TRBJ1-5	TGCAGTGCTAGTGACAGGGATCAGCCCCAGCATTTT	CSASDRDQPQHF
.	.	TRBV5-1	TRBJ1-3	TGCGCCAGCAGCTTGGATTGGGGAACAGGGAAGTACACCATATATTTT	CASSLDWGTGKYTIYF
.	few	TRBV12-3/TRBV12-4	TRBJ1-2	TGTGCCAGCGTCAAGGAGTCGAGTGGCTACACCTTC	CASVKESSGYTF
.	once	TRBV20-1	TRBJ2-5	TGCAGTGCACCCTGGGGGTTGGGGGAGACCCAGTACTTC	CSAPWGLGETQYF
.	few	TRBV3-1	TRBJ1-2	TGTGCCAGCAGAGGCGGCTCTAACTATGGCTACACCTTC	CASRGGSNYGYTF
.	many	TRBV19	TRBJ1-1	TGTGCCAGTGAGGAGGGGTCTATGAACACTGAAGCTTTCTTT	CASEEGSMNTEAFF
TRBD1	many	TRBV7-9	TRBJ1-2	TGTGCCAGCAGCTTAGGGACAGGCGACTATGGCTACACCTTC	CASSLGTGDYGYTF
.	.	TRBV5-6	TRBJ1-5	TGTGCCAGCAGCTTCCGGAACAATCAGCCCCAGCATTTT	CASSFRNNQPQHF